The present T cell receptor beta chain was sequenced within a study of Ad26.COV2.S vaccination and SARS-CoV-2 variants. Findings and limits, study-wide: Spike-specific TCR breadth was greater in vaccine than placebo recipients.

Described treatment: roughly 20 received Ad26.COV2.S at low or high dose, single or two shots; roughly five received placebo; per-sample allocation not given. Collection of the samples took place on day 63 after the first injection of vaccine or placebo. Only in-frame clones appear in the TCRdb table, and some are missing; sequencing was by immunoSEQ multiplex PCR. The data contain 200,000 to 250,000 clones, approximately 90% of them singletons. As concerns this clone: Its antigen is currently unknown.

The receptor's source is a person aged 18-65 years who received the Ad26.COV2.S COVID-19 vaccine or a placebo. Sequenced material: peripheral blood, taken in a trial of Ad26.COV2.S vaccine versus placebo.

The CDR3 DNA reads as TGTGCCAGCAGCCAGTACTATGGCTACACCTTC. Protein: CASSQYYGYTF. This chain connects TRBV3-1 (or the pseudogene TRBV3-2) to TRBJ1-2; D gene ambiguous. The V gene lost 3 bases and the J gene lost 3 bases, with 2 bases spanning the gap. The CDR3 is 11 residues long. The V gene's germline CDR1 is LGHDT and CDR2 YNNKEL (reference sequence).